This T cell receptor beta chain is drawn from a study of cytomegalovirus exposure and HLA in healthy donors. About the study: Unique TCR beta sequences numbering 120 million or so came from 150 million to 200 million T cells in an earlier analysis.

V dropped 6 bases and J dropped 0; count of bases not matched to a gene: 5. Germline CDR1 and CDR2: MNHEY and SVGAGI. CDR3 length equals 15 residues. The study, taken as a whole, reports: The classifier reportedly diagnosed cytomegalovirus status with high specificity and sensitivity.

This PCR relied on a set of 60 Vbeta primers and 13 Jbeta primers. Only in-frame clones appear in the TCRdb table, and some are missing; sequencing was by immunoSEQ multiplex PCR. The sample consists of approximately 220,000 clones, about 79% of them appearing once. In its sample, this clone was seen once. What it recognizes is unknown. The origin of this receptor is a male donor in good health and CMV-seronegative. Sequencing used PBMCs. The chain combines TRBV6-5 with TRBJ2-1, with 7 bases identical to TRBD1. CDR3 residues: CASRPGTDSYNEQFF. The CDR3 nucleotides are TGTGCCAGCAGGCCCGGGACAGACTCCTACAATGAGCAGTTCTTC.